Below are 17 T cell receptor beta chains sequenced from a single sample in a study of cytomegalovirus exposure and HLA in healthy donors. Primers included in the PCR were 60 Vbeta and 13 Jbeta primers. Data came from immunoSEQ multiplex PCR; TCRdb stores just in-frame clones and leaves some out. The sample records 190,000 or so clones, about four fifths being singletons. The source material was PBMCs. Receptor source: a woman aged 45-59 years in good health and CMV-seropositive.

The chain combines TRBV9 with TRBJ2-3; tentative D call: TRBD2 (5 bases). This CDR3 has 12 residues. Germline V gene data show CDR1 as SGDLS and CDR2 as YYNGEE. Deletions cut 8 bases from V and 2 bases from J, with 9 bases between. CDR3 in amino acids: CASRGLTDTQYF. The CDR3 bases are TGTGCCAGTCGAGGGCTCACAGATACGCAGTATTTT.

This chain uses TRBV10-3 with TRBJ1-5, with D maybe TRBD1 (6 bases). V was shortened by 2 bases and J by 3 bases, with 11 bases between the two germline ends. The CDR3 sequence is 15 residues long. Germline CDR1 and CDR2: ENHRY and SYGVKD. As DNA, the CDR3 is TGTGCCATCAGTGAGGCAGGGGACATCAATCAGCCCCAGCATTTT. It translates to CAISEAGDINQPQHF.

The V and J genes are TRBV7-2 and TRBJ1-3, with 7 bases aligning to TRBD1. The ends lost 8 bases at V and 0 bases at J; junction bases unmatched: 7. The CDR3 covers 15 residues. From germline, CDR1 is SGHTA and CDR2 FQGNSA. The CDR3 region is CASAMGTASGNTIYF. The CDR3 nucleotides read TGTGCCAGCGCCATGGGGACAGCCTCTGGAAACACCATATATTTT.

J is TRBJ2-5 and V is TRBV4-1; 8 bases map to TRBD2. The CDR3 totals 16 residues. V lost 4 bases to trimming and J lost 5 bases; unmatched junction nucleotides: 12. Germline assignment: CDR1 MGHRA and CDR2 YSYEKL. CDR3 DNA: TGCGCCAGCAGCCGCTCCCCGGGGGGGCGGGAGGAGACCCAGTACTTC. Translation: CASSRSPGGREETQYF.

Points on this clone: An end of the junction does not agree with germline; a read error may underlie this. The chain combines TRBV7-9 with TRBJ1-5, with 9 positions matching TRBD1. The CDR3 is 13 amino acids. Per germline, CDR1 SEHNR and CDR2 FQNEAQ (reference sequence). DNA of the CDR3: TGTTCCAGCAGCGGACAGGGGAGACAGCCCCAGCATTTT. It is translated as CSSSGQGRQPQHF.

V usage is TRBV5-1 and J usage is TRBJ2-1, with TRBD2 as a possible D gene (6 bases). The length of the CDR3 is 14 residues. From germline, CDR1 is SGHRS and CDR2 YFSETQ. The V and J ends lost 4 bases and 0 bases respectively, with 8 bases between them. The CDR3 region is CASSRGSSYNEQFF. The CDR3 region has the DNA TGCGCCAGCAGCCGGGGGAGCTCCTACAATGAGCAGTTCTTC.

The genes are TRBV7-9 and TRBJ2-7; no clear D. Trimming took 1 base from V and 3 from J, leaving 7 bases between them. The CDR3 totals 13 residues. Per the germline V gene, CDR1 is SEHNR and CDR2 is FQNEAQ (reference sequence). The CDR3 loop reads CASSLEVGYEQYF. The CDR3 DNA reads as TGTGCCAGCAGCTTAGAAGTCGGCTACGAGCAGTACTTC.

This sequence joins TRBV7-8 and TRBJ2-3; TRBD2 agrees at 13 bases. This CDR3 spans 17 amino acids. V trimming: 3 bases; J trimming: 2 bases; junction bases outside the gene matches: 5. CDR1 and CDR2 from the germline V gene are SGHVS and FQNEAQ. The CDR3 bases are TGTGCCAGCAGCTTCCGGACTAGCGGGGGCTACACAGATACGCAGTATTTT. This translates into CASSFRTSGGYTDTQYF.

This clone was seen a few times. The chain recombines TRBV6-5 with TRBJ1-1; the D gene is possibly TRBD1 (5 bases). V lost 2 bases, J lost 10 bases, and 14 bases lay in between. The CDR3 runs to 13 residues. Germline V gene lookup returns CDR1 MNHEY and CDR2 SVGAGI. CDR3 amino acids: CASSYGATQRAFF. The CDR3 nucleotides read TGTGCCAGCAGTTACGGGGCAACTCAGAGAGCTTTCTTT.

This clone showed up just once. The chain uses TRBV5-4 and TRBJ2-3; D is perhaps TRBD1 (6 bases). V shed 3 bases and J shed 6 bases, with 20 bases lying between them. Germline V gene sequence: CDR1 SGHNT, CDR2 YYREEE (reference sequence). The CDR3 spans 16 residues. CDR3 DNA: TGTGCCAGCAGCTATGGGCAGGGGTTCAAGGTGGATACGCAGTATTTT. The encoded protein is CASSYGQGFKVDTQYF.

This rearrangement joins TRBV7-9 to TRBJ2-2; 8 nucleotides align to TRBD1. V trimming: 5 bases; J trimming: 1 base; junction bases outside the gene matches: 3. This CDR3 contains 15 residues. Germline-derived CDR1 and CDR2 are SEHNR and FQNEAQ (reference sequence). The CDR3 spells CASSPTGVNTGELFF. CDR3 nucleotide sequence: TGTGCCAGCAGCCCGACAGGGGTGAACACCGGGGAGCTGTTTTTT.

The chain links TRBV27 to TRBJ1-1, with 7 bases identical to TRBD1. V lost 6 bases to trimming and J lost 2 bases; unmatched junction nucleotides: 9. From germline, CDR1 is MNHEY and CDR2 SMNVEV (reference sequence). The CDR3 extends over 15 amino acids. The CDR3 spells CASRRQGGRNTEAFF. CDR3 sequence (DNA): TGTGCCAGCAGAAGGCAGGGGGGAAGAAACACTGAAGCTTTCTTT.

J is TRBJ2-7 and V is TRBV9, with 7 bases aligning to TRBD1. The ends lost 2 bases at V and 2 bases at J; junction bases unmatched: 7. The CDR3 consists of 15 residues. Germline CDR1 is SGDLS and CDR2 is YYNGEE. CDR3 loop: CASSVDTQGTYEQYF. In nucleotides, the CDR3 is TGTGCCAGCAGCGTCGATACACAGGGGACCTACGAGCAGTACTTC.

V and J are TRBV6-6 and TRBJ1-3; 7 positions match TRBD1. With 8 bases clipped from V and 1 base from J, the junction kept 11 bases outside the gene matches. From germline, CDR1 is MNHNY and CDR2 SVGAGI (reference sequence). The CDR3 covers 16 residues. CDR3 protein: CASQDRALLSGNTIYF. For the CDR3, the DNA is TGTGCCAGCCAAGACAGGGCCCTTCTTTCTGGAAACACCATATATTTT.

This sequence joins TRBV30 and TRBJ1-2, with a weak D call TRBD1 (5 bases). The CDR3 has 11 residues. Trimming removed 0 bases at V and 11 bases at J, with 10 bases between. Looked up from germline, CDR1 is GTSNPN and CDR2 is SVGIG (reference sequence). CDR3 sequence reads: CAWSVGAAYTF. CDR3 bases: TGTGCCTGGAGTGTAGGGGCAGCTTACACCTTC.

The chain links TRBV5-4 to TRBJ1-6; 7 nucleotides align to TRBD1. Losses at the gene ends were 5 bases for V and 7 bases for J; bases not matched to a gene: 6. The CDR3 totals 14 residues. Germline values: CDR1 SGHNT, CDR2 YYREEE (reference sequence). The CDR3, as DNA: TGTGCCAGCAGTACGGGACAGCCAAATTCACCCCTCCACTTT. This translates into CASSTGQPNSPLHF.

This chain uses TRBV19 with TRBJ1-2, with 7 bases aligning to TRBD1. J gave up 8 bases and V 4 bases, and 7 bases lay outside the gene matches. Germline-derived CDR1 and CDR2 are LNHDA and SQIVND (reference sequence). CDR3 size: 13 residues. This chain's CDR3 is CASSTGQVWGYTF. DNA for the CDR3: TGTGCCAGTAGTACCGGACAGGTCTGGGGCTACACCTTC.